The TCR beta chain under discussion was sequenced for a study of OX40 agonist ivuxolimab in advanced cancers. Whole-study context: Patients were dosed with the agonistic anti-OX40 (CD134) antibody ivuxolimab. Patients received intravenous ivuxolimab every 2 weeks at 0.01 to 10 mg/kg.

CDR1 and CDR2 (germline): MNHEY, SMNVEV (reference sequence). Losses at the gene ends were 6 bases for V and 5 bases for J; bases not matched to a gene: 6. The CDR3 is 13 residues long. The investigators sampled blood at baseline, at cycle 4 day 1, and at cycle 7 day 1. Produced via immunoSEQ multiplex PCR; TCRdb's table is partial and in-frame only. The sample records about 9,000 clones, around 70% being singletons. The source was CD4+ or CD8+ T cells sorted from blood, collected in a trial of the OX40 agonist ivuxolimab. V usage is TRBV27 and J usage is TRBJ2-7; 8 nucleotides align to TRBD1. This receptor was obtained from an adult with an advanced solid tumor such as melanoma, head and neck, liver or kidney cancer. CDR3 nucleotides: TGTGCCAGCAGGTGGACAGGGAGCCACGAGCAGTACTTC. Its translation: CASRWTGSHEQYF.